These 21 T cell receptor beta chains originate from one sample sequenced in a study of T cell responses to AZD1222 COVID-19 vaccine. Method: immunoSEQ multiplex PCR; TCRdb's copy keeps in-frame clones and lacks some. The top ten hold roughly 10% of the sample, which has 200,000 or so clones, approximately 92% seen once. Sequencing was performed on peripheral blood, taken on day 0 of AZD1222 vaccination. The receptors originated from an adult in good health.

The chain employs TRBV29-1 and TRBJ1-4, with 11 nucleotides matching TRBD1. The germline CDR1 and CDR2 sequences are SQVTM and ANQGSEA. V dropped 0 bases and J dropped 14; count of bases not matched to a gene: 2. This CDR3 spans 12 amino acids. The CDR3 protein is CSVEDRDRGLFF. The CDR3 DNA reads TGCAGCGTTGAAGATCGGGACAGGGGGCTGTTTTTT.

The chain joins TRBV18 to TRBJ1-1, with D hard to call. The V gene lost 1 base and the J gene lost 3 bases, with 6 bases spanning the gap. Germline V gene sequence: CDR1 KGHSH, CDR2 LQKENI. CDR3 size: 13 residues. As DNA, the CDR3 is TGTGCCAGCTCACCACTTAGTGACACTGAAGCTTTCTTT. Translated: CASSPLSDTEAFF.

J is TRBJ1-6 and V is TRBV2; D is undetermined. The germline CDR1 and CDR2 sequences are SNHLY and FYNNEI. V was trimmed by 3 bases and J by 7 bases, leaving 22 bases between them. This CDR3 comprises 18 residues. CDR3 nucleotides: TGTGCCAGCAGTGAGTGGGGTAATCACCTTCGTGGGAATTCACCCCTCCACTTT. Translating gives CASSEWGNHLRGNSPLHF.

This clone has only one observation. CDR3 nucleotide sequence: TGTGCCAGCAGCCCCCTTAGCGGGAGGGCTGTGAATGAGCAGTTCTTC. Protein product: CASSPLSGRAVNEQFF. This chain uses TRBV11-2 with TRBJ2-1; 11 bases match TRBD2. The CDR3 sequence is 16 residues long. From germline, CDR1 is SGHAT and CDR2 FQNNGV. Trimming at V came to 5 bases and at J to 7 bases, leaving 10 bases not matched to a gene.

This chain uses TRBV7-9 with TRBJ2-7; the match to TRBD2 covers 12 bases. The CDR3 consists of 15 residues. The germline gives CDR1 SEHNR, CDR2 FQNEAQ (reference sequence). The ends lost 6 bases at V and 6 bases at J; junction bases unmatched: 9. Here the CDR3 DNA reads TGTGCCAGCAGTTCCCCGGGACTAGCGGGTCTCGAGCAGTACTTC. Protein sequence: CASSSPGLAGLEQYF. Using reference TRBV7-9 and TRBJ2-7 for the parts outside the CDR3, the full variable domain is DTGVSQNPRHKITKRGQNVTFRCDPISEHNRLYWYRQTLGQGPEFLTYFQNEAQLEKSRLLSDRFSAERPKGSFSTLEIQRTEQGDSAMYLCASSSPGLAGLEQYFGPGTRLTVT.

Worth noting for this clone: This sample also contains other DNA sequences that code for the same CDR3. This sequence joins TRBV2 and TRBJ1-1; D remains ambiguous. Germline V gene sequence: CDR1 SNHLY, CDR2 FYNNEI. Between the trimmed V and J ends, which lost 4 bases and 1 base, there was a span of 7 bases. CDR3 size: 13 residues. In DNA, the CDR3 is TGTGCCAGCAGTGTGCAGAGGAACACTGAAGCTTTCTTT. Translation gives CASSVQRNTEAFF. The variable domain in full, with the rest retrieved from reference TRBV2 and TRBJ1-1, is EPEVTQTPSHQVTQMGQEVILRCVPISNHLYFYWYRQILGQKVEFLVSFYNNEISEKSEIFDDQFSVERPDGSNFTLKIRSTKLEDSAMYFCASSVQRNTEAFFGQGTRLTVV.

The sample holds one count of this clone. V is TRBV2 and J is TRBJ2-7; TRBD2 matches at 13 bases. The ends lost 8 bases at V and 8 bases at J; junction bases unmatched: 12. The germline CDR1 and CDR2 sequences are SNHLY and FYNNEI. The CDR3 has 15 residues. Here the CDR3 DNA reads TGTGCCAGCGTTGGGACTAGCGGGGCCCAAGGCAAGCAGTACTTC. Protein sequence: CASVGTSGAQGKQYF.

The rearrangement joins TRBV5-1 to TRBJ1-5; D uncertain. The CDR3 length is 14 residues. Trimming shortened V by 0 bases and J by 4 bases, and 8 bases separated the two germline ends. Germline CDR1 is SGHRS and CDR2 is YFSETQ. The CDR3 nucleotides read TGCGCCAGCAGCTTGGGGACGGAGAATCAGCCCCAGCATTTT. This sequence encodes CASSLGTENQPQHF.

V and J are TRBV7-2 and TRBJ2-7; no definite D call. Trimming removed 4 bases at V and 9 bases at J, with 10 bases between. The CDR3 runs to 11 residues. CDR1 is SGHTA and CDR2 is FQGNSA in the germline V gene. This CDR3 reads CASSSTPLQYF. Written as DNA, the CDR3 is TGTGCCAGCAGCTCCACTCCTTTGCAGTACTTC.

The chain has TRBV23-1 and TRBJ2-7; 9 nucleotides align to TRBD2. TRBV23-1 is an ORF for which the function is uncertain. The CDR3 runs to 16 residues. The V gene end was trimmed by 6 bases and the J gene end by 0 bases; junction bases not matched to a gene: 9. The CDR3 region has the DNA TGCGCCAGCAGCCTCTTGCGCGGGGGGGTCTCCTACGAGCAGTACTTC. This translates into CASSLLRGGVSYEQYF.

This sequence joins TRBV7-9 and TRBJ2-3; D uncertain. The CDR3 sequence is 13 residues long. Germline-derived CDR1 and CDR2 are SEHNR and FQNEAQ (reference sequence). V was pared by 0 bases and J by 4 bases, with 5 bases between. The DNA for the CDR3 is TGTGCCAGCAGCTTAGCGGCATCAGATACGCAGTATTTT. Residues: CASSLAASDTQYF.

The chain links TRBV29-1 to TRBJ2-2; unclear D gene. V dropped 1 base and J dropped 7 bases, with 7 bases sitting between them. Germline loops: CDR1 SQVTM, CDR2 ANQGSEA. The CDR3 has 12 residues. CDR3 coding DNA: TGCAGCGTTGAAGGTGGTGGCGGGGAGCTGTTTTTT. It yields the protein CSVEGGGGELFF.

The genes are TRBV5-6 and TRBJ2-1, with 10 bases fitting TRBD2. V shed 4 bases and J 4 bases; nucleotides not matched to a gene: 8. The CDR3 consists of 16 residues. Germline loops: CDR1 SGHDT, CDR2 YYEEEE. CDR3: CASSTPLAGAYNEQFF. CDR3 DNA: TGTGCCAGCAGCACCCCTCTAGCGGGAGCTTACAATGAGCAGTTCTTC. Drawing the rest from reference TRBV5-6 and TRBJ2-1, the complete variable domain is DAGVTQSPTHLIKTRGQQVTLRCSPKSGHDTVSWYQQALGQGPQFIFQYYEEEERQRGNFPDRFSGHQFPNYSSELNVNALLLGDSALYLCASSTPLAGAYNEQFFGPGTRLTVL.

This sequence joins TRBV19 and TRBJ1-6; D uncertain. The germline V gene has CDR1 LNHDA and CDR2 SQIVND (reference sequence). The CDR3 has 15 residues. V lost 3 bases, J lost 7 bases, and 13 bases lay in between. DNA for the CDR3: TGTGCCAGTAGTATCTCCCATGTGGTCAATTCACCCCTCCACTTT. Amino acids: CASSISHVVNSPLHF.

This clone has only a few counts. The chain is built from TRBV24-1 and TRBJ2-1; D is perhaps TRBD1 (5 bases). Germline V gene sequence: CDR1 KGHDR, CDR2 SFDVKD. The CDR3 sequence is 13 residues long. Trimming stripped 6 bases from V and 6 bases from J, with 11 bases between. This CDR3 is CATSQGVPNEQFF. The CDR3 nucleotides read TGTGCCACCAGTCAAGGGGTTCCCAATGAGCAGTTCTTC.

On this clone itself: The sample contains more than one DNA sequence encoding this CDR3. The rearrangement joins TRBV4-1 to TRBJ2-1; 8 nucleotides agree with TRBD2. Trimming removed 1 base from V and 4 bases from J; junction bases left unmatched: 3. CDR3 length: 15 amino acids. Germline-derived CDR1 and CDR2 are MGHRA and YSYEKL. The CDR3 is CASSQGGLGYNEQFF. The DNA for the CDR3 is TGCGCCAGCAGCCAAGGGGGACTAGGGTACAATGAGCAGTTCTTC.

The V and J genes are TRBV9 and TRBJ2-1, with D perhaps being TRBD1 or TRBD2 (5 bases each). The CDR3 has 12 amino acids. Trimming took off 1 base at V and 8 bases at J, with 7 bases between the two ends. CDR1 is SGDLS, CDR2 YYNGEE, per germline. CDR3 amino acids: CASSVLGDEQFF. The CDR3 nucleotides are TGTGCCAGCAGCGTACTGGGGGATGAGCAGTTCTTC.

The chain combines TRBV7-2 with TRBJ1-1; 8 positions match TRBD1. After removal of 4 bases from V and 4 bases from J, the junction contained 2 bases not matched to a gene. Germline values: CDR1 SGHTA, CDR2 FQGNSA. This CDR3 has 13 residues. The CDR3 loop reads CASSWTGTTEAFF. As DNA, the CDR3 is TGTGCCAGCAGCTGGACAGGGACCACTGAAGCTTTCTTT.

This clone has just a few counts. The sample carries other DNA sequences with the same CDR3. The chain combines TRBV29-1 with TRBJ1-1, with D possibly being TRBD1 (6 bases). The germline V gene has CDR1 SQVTM and CDR2 ANQGSEA. CDR3 length equals 12 residues. The V and J ends lost 4 bases and 1 base respectively, with 7 bases between them. CDR3 residues: CSVGGGNTEAFF. The CDR3 DNA follows: TGCAGCGTTGGAGGGGGGAACACTGAAGCTTTCTTT.

The chain couples TRBV18 to TRBJ2-1, with a weak D call TRBD1 (8 bases). This CDR3 region has 15 residues. The germline V gene encodes CDR1 KGHSH and CDR2 LQKENI. Between the trimmed V and J ends, which lost 4 bases and 7 bases, there was a span of 17 bases. The CDR3 loop reads CASSLSTGGGNEQFF. The DNA of the CDR3 is TGTGCCAGCTCACTCTCAACAGGGGGGGGGAATGAGCAGTTCTTC.

The gene calls are TRBV30 and TRBJ1-5; the match to TRBD1 covers 10 bases. This CDR3 is built from 15 residues. V trimming: 2 bases; J trimming: 4 bases; junction bases outside the gene matches: 5. Looked up from germline, CDR1 is GTSNPN and CDR2 is SVGIG (reference sequence). DNA of the CDR3: TGTGCCTGGAGTTTAGGACAGGGGGGTAATCAGCCCCAGCATTTT. Translating gives CAWSLGQGGNQPQHF.